These 15 T cell receptor beta chains were all obtained from the same sample, sequenced in a study of cytomegalovirus exposure and HLA in healthy donors (dated by TCRdb to 2016 to 2017). Libraries were built with the immunoSEQ multiplex PCR assay. For the multiplex PCR, a mixture combining 60 forward primers for TCR Vbeta segments and 13 reverse primers for TCR Jbeta segments was used. TCRdb holds this immuneACCESS table with in-frame rearrangements only. Some clones are missing; in checked studies, unresolved V genes explain under half, and the rest has no known cause. The sample table records more than 110,000 clones; just under 85% of these occur just once. The ten largest clones take up around 4.1% of the sample. The sequenced sample consisted of PBMCs. These receptors were collected from a man aged 35 to 55 in good health and CMV-seropositive.

This CDR3 reads CASSQGTLAGVNEQYF. The CDR3 DNA reads TGCGCCAGCAGCCAAGGGACTCTAGCGGGAGTCAACGAGCAGTACTTC. The V and J genes are TRBV4-1 and TRBJ2-7, with 10 bases matching TRBD2. Germline V gene sequence: CDR1 MGHRA, CDR2 YSYEKL. CDR3 length: 16 amino acids. The V gene end was trimmed by 1 base and the J gene end by 5 bases; junction bases not matched to a gene: 8.

The chain joins TRBV6-6 to TRBJ1-5; D call uncertain. V was trimmed by 7 bases and J by 4 bases, leaving 11 bases between them. The CDR3 has 13 residues. Germline assignment: CDR1 MNHNY and CDR2 SVGAGI (reference sequence). DNA of the CDR3: TGTGCCAGCACCAATAACCGGAATCAGCCCCAGCATTTT. Amino acid sequence: CASTNNRNQPQHF.

Remarks on this clone: The sample holds other DNA sequences that translate to the same CDR3. The chain employs TRBV27 and TRBJ2-7; 8 nucleotides match TRBD2. CDR1 is MNHEY and CDR2 is SMNVEV in the germline V gene (reference sequence). This CDR3 has 15 amino acids. Unmatched junction bases numbered 13, after V lost 9 bases and J lost 3 bases. The CDR3 bases are TGTGCCAGTCGTCGGTCTAGCGGGCGGGTCTACGAGCAGTACTTC. It translates to CASRRSSGRVYEQYF.

A note on this clone: At one boundary the junction diverges from the germline segment, which might be a read error. The chain combines TRBV7-8 with TRBJ2-7; TRBD2 matches at 9 bases. Germline V lookup: CDR1 SGHVS, CDR2 FQNEAQ. This CDR3 has 14 residues. CDR3 amino acids: CASRLVAGAYEQYF. Here the CDR3 DNA reads TGTGCCAGCAGATTAGTAGCGGGAGCCTACGAGCAGTACTTC.

This clone has more than one count but fewer than ten. J is TRBJ2-3 and V is TRBV7-2, with 12 bases matching TRBD2. Germline V CDR1 and CDR2: SGHTA, FQGNSA. J was trimmed by 5 bases and V by 0 bases; bases with no gene match: 9. This CDR3 comprises 18 residues. The CDR3 spells CASSLAPPLAGGLDTQYF. The CDR3 nucleotides are TGTGCCAGCAGCTTAGCGCCCCCACTAGCGGGGGGTTTAGATACGCAGTATTTT.

Note on this clone: The germline gene is not matched at one end of the junction; a read error may be the cause. This chain links TRBV7-9 with TRBJ1-5; TRBD1 might be the D (6 bases). The germline V gene encodes CDR1 SEHNR and CDR2 FQNEAQ (reference sequence). This CDR3 has 12 amino acids. The CDR3: CSSDRGGEPQHF. The CDR3 DNA sequence: TGTTCCAGCGACCGGGGGGGCGAGCCCCAGCATTTT.

This chain joins TRBV6-5 and TRBJ1-6; D is uncertain. The CDR3 runs 13 residues. Deletions cut 8 bases from V and 8 bases from J, with 13 bases between. The germline CDR1 and CDR2 sequences are MNHEY and SVGAGI. Here the CDR3 DNA reads TGTGCCAGCCGTATGAAGTTAGATTCACCCCTCCACTTT. Amino acid sequence: CASRMKLDSPLHF.

This clone was counted a single time. The rearrangement joins TRBV28 to TRBJ1-5; D not certain. Per germline, CDR1 MDHEN and CDR2 SYDVKM. Trimming removed 2 bases at V and 10 bases at J, with 15 bases between. The CDR3 is 14 residues long. For the CDR3, the DNA is TGTGCCAGCAGTTTAAGAAACCCCGTACTACCCCAGCATTTT. This sequence encodes CASSLRNPVLPQHF.

The chain couples TRBV5-1 to TRBJ2-1; TRBD2 aligns across 7 bases. This CDR3 contains 14 residues. With V trimmed by 6 bases and J by 6 bases, 9 bases remained unmatched. Per the germline V gene, CDR1 is SGHRS and CDR2 is YFSETQ. The CDR3, as DNA: TGCGCCAGCAAGGTGGGGTGGGGGGGCAATGAGCAGTTCTTC. Translation gives CASKVGWGGNEQFF.

Here the CDR3 reads CASSMGTGGPEDTQYF. CDR3 coding DNA: TGCGCCAGCAGCATGGGGACGGGGGGGCCCGAAGATACGCAGTATTTT. The gene calls are TRBV5-1 and TRBJ2-3; 8 bases match TRBD2. V lost 4 bases, J lost 5 bases, and 12 bases stayed unmatched. In germline, CDR1 is SGHRS, CDR2 YFSETQ. The CDR3 covers 16 residues.

The chain uses TRBV27 and TRBJ2-1, with D possibly TRBD2 on 6 matching bases. Looked up from germline, CDR1 is MNHEY and CDR2 is SMNVEV (reference sequence). This CDR3 has 14 residues. The V and J ends lost 3 bases and 3 bases respectively, with 9 bases between them. CDR3 bases: TGTGCCAGCAGTTTTGGCGGGAACTACAATGAGCAGTTCTTC. Amino acids: CASSFGGNYNEQFF.

The chain combines TRBV27 with TRBJ1-1; D is possibly TRBD1 (5 bases). The CDR3 length is 14 residues. Trimming removed 3 bases from V and 1 base from J, with 9 bases in between. Germline values: CDR1 MNHEY, CDR2 SMNVEV (reference sequence). In nucleotides, the CDR3 is TGTGCCAGCAGTTTCCACACAGGGAACACTGAAGCTTTCTTT. Amino acid sequence: CASSFHTGNTEAFF.

The chain uses TRBV18 and TRBJ2-5; 12 bases are shared with TRBD2. This CDR3 region has 15 residues. The ends lost 4 bases at V and 3 bases at J; junction bases unmatched: 3. Germline lookup yields CDR1 KGHSH and CDR2 LQKENI. The CDR3 bases are TGTGCCAGCTCACTGACTAGCGGGGGCGAAGAGACCCAGTACTTC. This sequence encodes CASSLTSGGEETQYF.

This clone was recorded a few times. The V and J genes are TRBV30 and TRBJ1-4; no reliable D call. The CDR3 runs 12 residues. Germline V CDR1 and CDR2: GTSNPN, SVGIG (reference sequence). The V and J ends lost 0 bases and 10 bases respectively, with 9 bases between them. In nucleotides, the CDR3 is TGTGCCTGGAGTGTATTGAGGCGAAAACTGTTTTTT. This translates into CAWSVLRRKLFF.

This clone was seen only a few times. The chain couples TRBV25-1 to TRBJ1-4; 8 bases are a match to TRBD1. CDR3 length: 14 amino acids. The germline gives CDR1 MGHDK, CDR2 SYGVNS. The junction had 12 bases not matched to a gene; V was cut back by 3 bases and J by 15 bases. The CDR3 DNA sequence: TGTGCCAGCAGTGACAACGCCTGGACAGGGAAGGTGTTTTTT. It is translated as CASSDNAWTGKVFF.